One and the same sample provided the 20 T cell receptor beta chains below, sequenced in a study of blood T cell repertoires in COVID-19. Method: immunoSEQ multiplex PCR; TCRdb's copy keeps in-frame clones and lacks some. The sample holds about 200,000 clones, 82% seen once. Sequenced input: peripheral blood. Every receptor here comes from an older woman with COVID-19, enrolled during active disease.

The chain joins TRBV6-5 to TRBJ1-3; a weak D match, TRBD1 (5 bases). This CDR3 comprises 14 residues. Trimming shortened V by 6 bases and J by 0 bases, and 9 bases separated the two germline ends. Germline CDR1 reads MNHEY; CDR2 reads SVGAGI. DNA of the CDR3: TGTGCCAGCAGAGGGGCTAGCTCTGGAAACACCATATATTTT. Amino acid sequence: CASRGASSGNTIYF.

This chain joins TRBV18 and TRBJ1-1, with TRBD1 identical over 7 bases. The CDR3 extends over 14 amino acids. CDR1 and CDR2 (germline): KGHSH, LQKENI. V lost 4 bases to trimming and J lost 2 bases; unmatched junction nucleotides: 4. The CDR3 loop is CASSLDRVNTEAFF. The CDR3 DNA is TGTGCCAGCTCACTAGACAGGGTTAACACTGAAGCTTTCTTT. The variable domain in full, with the rest retrieved from reference TRBV18 and TRBJ1-1, is NAGVMQNPRHLVRRRGQEARLRCSPMKGHSHVYWYRQLPEEGLKFMVYLQKENIIDESGMPKERFSAEFPKEGPSILRIQQVVRGDSAAYFCASSLDRVNTEAFFGQGTRLTVV.

This clone showed up just once. The CDR3 sequence is CAWRDRGRGSPLHF. In nucleotides, the CDR3 is TGTGCCTGGAGAGACAGGGGGCGAGGATCACCCCTCCACTTT. The chain employs TRBV30 and TRBJ1-6, with 10 nucleotides matching TRBD1. This CDR3 is 14 amino acids long. V shed 3 bases, J shed 10 bases, and the junction held 6 bases outside the gene matches. CDR1 is GTSNPN, CDR2 SVGIG, per germline (reference sequence).

The count of this clone is one. The gene calls are TRBV19 and TRBJ2-1; 8 nucleotides line up with TRBD2. V lost 1 base and J lost 2; bases outside the gene matches: 1. Germline loops: CDR1 LNHDA, CDR2 SQIVND (reference sequence). This CDR3 region has 15 residues. The CDR3: CASSIAGGPYNEQFF. The DNA for the CDR3 is TGTGCCAGTAGTATAGCGGGAGGGCCCTACAATGAGCAGTTCTTC.

The chain carries TRBV3-1 (or the pseudogene TRBV3-2) and TRBJ1-5; possible D gene TRBD1, 5 bases. Germline CDR1 and CDR2: LGHDT and YNNKEL (reference sequence). The CDR3 is made up of 15 amino acids. With 1 base removed from V and 4 bases from J, the gap between germline ends came to 11 bases. This CDR3 is CASSQVAGLNQPQHF. In DNA form, the CDR3 reads TGTGCCAGCAGCCAAGTCGCAGGGCTTAATCAGCCCCAGCATTTT.

This clone was recorded a few times. This chain joins TRBV30 and TRBJ1-5; maybe TRBD1 (6 bases). Trimming pared 0 bases from V and 5 bases from J, leaving 14 bases between. CDR1 is GTSNPN, CDR2 SVGIG, per germline (reference sequence). This CDR3 has 15 amino acids. CDR3 coding DNA: TGTGCCTGGAGTGTGCCGACAGGTCTATATCAGCCCCAGCATTTT. Residues: CAWSVPTGLYQPQHF.

The gene calls are TRBV28 and TRBJ2-1; 9 bases agree with TRBD1. Germline-derived CDR1 and CDR2 are MDHEN and SYDVKM. The CDR3 consists of 15 residues. The V and J ends lost 6 bases and 8 bases, in that order; junction bases with no gene match: 11. The CDR3 region has the DNA TGTGCCAGCAGGTTTACAGGACAGGGGTTGGATGAGCAGTTCTTC. It yields the protein CASRFTGQGLDEQFF.

V is TRBV19 and J is TRBJ1-6, with TRBD1 as a possible D gene (6 bases). The V end was cut by 1 base, the J end by 6 bases, with 10 bases between. The CDR3 is 15 amino acids. From germline, CDR1 is LNHDA and CDR2 SQIVND (reference sequence). The CDR3 DNA sequence: TGTGCCAGTAGTATAGCCACAGGGCCTAATTCACCCCTCCACTTT. The encoded protein is CASSIATGPNSPLHF.

This chain connects TRBV7-9 to TRBJ1-5; 8 bases are shared with TRBD1. The germline CDR1 and CDR2 sequences are SEHNR and FQNEAQ (reference sequence). The length of the CDR3 is 15 residues. The ends lost 5 bases at V and 3 bases at J; junction bases unmatched: 6. CDR3 loop: CASSPDRGPNQPQHF. The CDR3 DNA follows: TGTGCCAGCAGCCCAGACAGGGGCCCCAATCAGCCCCAGCATTTT.

This sequence joins TRBV4-2 and TRBJ1-2, with 8 bases lining up with TRBD1. This CDR3 contains 15 residues. Germline CDR1 is LGHNA and CDR2 is YNFKEQ. V dropped 2 bases and J dropped 10; count of bases not matched to a gene: 12. CDR3 protein: CASSQPGQGRMDYTF. The CDR3 region has the DNA TGTGCCAGCAGCCAACCAGGACAGGGACGTATGGACTACACCTTC.

This clone was recorded once. The chain links TRBV9 to TRBJ2-7; 7 nucleotides agree with TRBD2. This CDR3 contains 15 residues. The germline V gene encodes CDR1 SGDLS and CDR2 YYNGEE. Losses at the gene ends were 3 bases for V and 6 bases for J; bases not matched to a gene: 12. In nucleotides, the CDR3 is TGTGCCAGCAGCGCCGGGACTACCAGAGATGCCGAGCAGTACTTC. This translates into CASSAGTTRDAEQYF.

This clone was observed a few times. The J gene is TRBJ1-4, the V gene TRBV15; D ambiguous. Germline values: CDR1 LNHNV, CDR2 YYDKDF (reference sequence). The CDR3 loop spans 13 amino acids. V lost 1 base and J 10 bases, leaving 10 bases between the germline ends. In DNA form, the CDR3 reads TGTGCCACCAGCAGAGGAGAGGGCCTAAAACTGTTTTTT. Amino acids: CATSRGEGLKLFF.

The rearrangement joins TRBV4-3 to TRBJ2-3; 10 nucleotides match TRBD1. The CDR3 covers 18 residues. Trimming at V came to 4 bases and at J to 2 bases, leaving 12 bases not matched to a gene. CDR1 is LGHNA, CDR2 YSLEER, per germline. The CDR3 DNA is TGCGCCAGCAGCCCCCGGGACAGGGGTCGGAAGGACACAGATACGCAGTATTTT. Translated: CASSPRDRGRKDTDTQYF.

V usage is TRBV6-2 or TRBV6-3 and J usage is TRBJ2-1; maybe TRBD1 (5 bases). The germline gives CDR1 MNHEY, CDR2 SVGEGT. The CDR3 runs 18 residues. V lost 0 bases to trimming and J lost 4 bases, with 19 bases between them. The CDR3, as DNA: TGTGCCAGCAGTTACTCGAATGGGGCCTACTCTAAATACAATGAGCAGTTCTTC. It is translated as CASSYSNGAYSKYNEQFF.

The chain couples TRBV19 to TRBJ1-2, with 7 bases identical to TRBD1. J gave up 7 bases and V 6 bases, and 8 bases lay outside the gene matches. Per germline, CDR1 LNHDA and CDR2 SQIVND (reference sequence). The CDR3 spans 13 residues. The CDR3 sequence: CASSRTGALGYTF. The CDR3, as DNA: TGTGCCAGTAGCAGGACAGGAGCACTTGGCTACACCTTC. Full variable domain (rest looked up from reference TRBV19 and TRBJ1-2): DGGITQSPKYLFRKEGQNVTLSCEQNLNHDAMYWYRQDPGQGLRLIYYSQIVNDFQKGDIAEGYSVSREKKESFPLTVTSAQKNPTAFYLCASSRTGALGYTFGSGTRLTVV.

The chain carries TRBV6-1 and TRBJ1-4; 7 nucleotides agree with TRBD1. This CDR3 is built from 18 residues. The V and J ends lost 0 bases and 0 bases, in that order; junction bases with no gene match: 7. CDR1 is MNHNS and CDR2 is SASEGT in the germline V gene. CDR3 nucleotide sequence: TGTGCCAGCAGTGAAGCTAGGGACAGTTTTTCAACTAATGAAAAACTGTTTTTT. It is translated as CASSEARDSFSTNEKLFF.

The CDR3 nucleotides read TGCAGCGCCCGTATGGGACTAGCGGGGAACACCGGGGAGCTGTTTTTT. It encodes CSARMGLAGNTGELFF. V gene TRBV29-1 combines with J gene TRBJ2-2, with 12 bases aligning to TRBD2. The ends lost 7 bases at V and 1 base at J; junction bases unmatched: 7. The CDR3 totals 16 residues. Per the germline V gene, CDR1 is SQVTM and CDR2 is ANQGSEA.

The V gene is TRBV6-6, the J gene TRBJ1-4; possible D gene TRBD1, 6 bases. The germline V gene encodes CDR1 MNHNY and CDR2 SVGAGI (reference sequence). V dropped 8 bases and J dropped 2 bases, with 12 bases sitting between them. The CDR3 has 14 residues. The DNA of the CDR3 is TGTGCCAGCTCGAAGGGGGACACTAATGAAAAACTGTTTTTT. Protein product: CASSKGDTNEKLFF.

The J gene is TRBJ1-4, the V gene TRBV7-9; no reliable D call. Trimming took off 5 bases at V and 7 bases at J, with 17 bases between the two ends. The germline V gene encodes CDR1 SEHNR and CDR2 FQNEAQ (reference sequence). CDR3 length: 15 residues. The CDR3 protein is CASSDTQSLGEKLFF. The DNA for the CDR3 is TGTGCCAGCAGCGATACACAGAGCCTTGGTGAAAAACTGTTTTTT.

A few counts support this clone. The chain links TRBV27 to TRBJ1-1; possibly TRBD1 for D (5 bases). The CDR3 is 13 residues long. V was trimmed by 2 bases and J by 6 bases, leaving 10 bases between them. The germline V gene encodes CDR1 MNHEY and CDR2 SMNVEV (reference sequence). The DNA for the CDR3 is TGTGCCAGCAGTTTAATCCGGACATCTGAAGCTTTCTTT. Translating gives CASSLIRTSEAFF.